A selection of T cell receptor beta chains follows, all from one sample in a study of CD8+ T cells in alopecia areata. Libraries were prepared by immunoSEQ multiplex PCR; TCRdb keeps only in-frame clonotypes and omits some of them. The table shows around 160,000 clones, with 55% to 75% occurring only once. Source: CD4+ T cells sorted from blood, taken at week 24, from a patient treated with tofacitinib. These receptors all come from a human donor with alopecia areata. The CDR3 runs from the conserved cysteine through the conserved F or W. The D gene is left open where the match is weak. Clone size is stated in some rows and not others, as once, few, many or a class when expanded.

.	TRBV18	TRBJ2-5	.	CASSPRETQYF	TGTGCCAGCTCACCACGTGAGACCCAGTACTTC
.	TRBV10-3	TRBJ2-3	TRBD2	CAIKSGADTDTQYF	TGTGCCATCAAAAGCGGGGCTGACACAGATACGCAGTATTTT
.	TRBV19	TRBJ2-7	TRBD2	CASSIETGTSEQYF	TGTGCCAGTAGTATAGAGACCGGGACTAGCGAGCAGTACTTC
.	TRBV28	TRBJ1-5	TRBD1	CASRGTGPNQPQHF	TGTGCCAGCAGGGGGACAGGGCCCAATCAGCCCCAGCATTTT
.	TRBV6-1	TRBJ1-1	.	CASSPGGTEAFF	TGTGCCAGCAGCCCAGGAGGCACTGAAGCTTTCTTT
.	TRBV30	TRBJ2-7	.	CAWSPVVGEQYF	TGTGCCTGGAGTCCCGTCGTCGGAGAGCAGTACTTC
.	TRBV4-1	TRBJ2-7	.	CASSQVTRVGEQYF	TGCGCCAGCAGCCAAGTGACCAGGGTCGGGGAGCAGTACTTC
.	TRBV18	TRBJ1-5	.	CASSAVGGYGQPQHF	TGTGCCAGCTCAGCGGTGGGGGGGTACGGTCAGCCCCAGCATTTT
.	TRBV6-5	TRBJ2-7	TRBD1	CASSYTGTGIPYEQYF	TGTGCCAGCAGTTACACCGGGACAGGGATCCCCTACGAGCAGTACTTC
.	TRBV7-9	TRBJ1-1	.	CASSHPTPEAFF	TGTGCCAGTTCCCACCCGACGCCTGAAGCTTTCTTT
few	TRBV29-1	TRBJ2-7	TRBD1	CSGKGQSSYEQYF	TGCAGCGGAAAGGGACAGAGCTCCTACGAGCAGTACTTC
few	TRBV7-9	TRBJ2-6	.	CASSYYRTGANVLTF	TGTGCCAGCAGCTACTACAGGACTGGGGCCAACGTCCTGACTTTC
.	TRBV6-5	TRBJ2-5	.	CASSYLGSQETQYF	TGTGCCAGCAGTTATTTAGGCTCTCAAGAGACCCAGTACTTC
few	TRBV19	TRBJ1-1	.	CASSILGNTEAFF	TGTGCCAGTAGTATTCTGGGGAACACTGAAGCTTTCTTT
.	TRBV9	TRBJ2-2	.	CASSAQRNTGELFF	TGTGCCAGCAGCGCTCAGAGAAACACCGGGGAGCTGTTTTTT
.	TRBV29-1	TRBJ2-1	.	CSVGSGRFHRDEQFF	TGCAGCGTTGGCTCGGGGCGCTTTCACAGGGATGAGCAGTTCTTC
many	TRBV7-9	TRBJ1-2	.	CASSATGFGYTF	TGTGCCAGCAGCGCTACAGGGTTTGGCTACACCTTC
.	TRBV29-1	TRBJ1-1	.	CSVVGLDATTEAFF	TGCAGCGTTGTAGGCTTGGACGCTACCACTGAAGCTTTCTTT
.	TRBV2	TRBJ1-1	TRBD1	CASGTGSTEAFF	TGTGCCAGTGGGACAGGGTCCACTGAAGCTTTCTTT
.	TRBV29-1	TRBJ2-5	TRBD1	CSVGTGKETQYF	TGCAGCGTCGGGACAGGGAAAGAGACCCAGTACTTC
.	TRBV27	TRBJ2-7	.	CASSPQFVGVVNEQYF	TGTGCCAGCAGTCCCCAGTTCGTGGGTGTGGTGAACGAGCAGTACTTC
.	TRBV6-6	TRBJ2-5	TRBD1	CASGKQGFETQYF	TGTGCCAGCGGCAAACAGGGGTTTGAGACCCAGTACTTC
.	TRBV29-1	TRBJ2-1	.	CSVMGVAAGEQFF	TGCAGCGTGATGGGAGTAGCGGCGGGTGAGCAGTTCTTC